What follows is one T cell receptor (beta chain) and its context. Assay: immunoSEQ multiplex PCR; the TCRdb copy retains only in-frame clones and omits some. The sample has tens of thousands of clones; about 80% are singletons. This sample stems from a study of T cell responses to AZD1222 COVID-19 vaccine. V dropped 1 base and J dropped 3 bases, with 9 bases sitting between them. The germline V gene has CDR1 GTSNPN and CDR2 SVGIG (reference sequence). This CDR3 is 14 amino acids long. The V and J genes are TRBV30 and TRBJ2-2; D may match TRBD1 or TRBD2 (5 bases each). Specimen: peripheral blood, collected 28 days after the second AZD1222 dose. The sequence derives from an adult who received the AZD1222 COVID-19 vaccine. The CDR3 spells CAWSGDGDTGELFF. CDR3 bases: TGTGCCTGGAGTGGGGACGGGGACACCGGGGAGCTGTTTTTT. Using reference TRBV30 and TRBJ2-2 for the parts outside the CDR3, the full variable domain is SQTIHQWPATLVQPVGSPLSLECTVEGTSNPNLYWYRQAAGRGLQLLFYSVGIGQISSEVPQNLSASRPQDRQFILSSKKLLLSDSGFYLCAWSGDGDTGELFFGEGSRLTVL.